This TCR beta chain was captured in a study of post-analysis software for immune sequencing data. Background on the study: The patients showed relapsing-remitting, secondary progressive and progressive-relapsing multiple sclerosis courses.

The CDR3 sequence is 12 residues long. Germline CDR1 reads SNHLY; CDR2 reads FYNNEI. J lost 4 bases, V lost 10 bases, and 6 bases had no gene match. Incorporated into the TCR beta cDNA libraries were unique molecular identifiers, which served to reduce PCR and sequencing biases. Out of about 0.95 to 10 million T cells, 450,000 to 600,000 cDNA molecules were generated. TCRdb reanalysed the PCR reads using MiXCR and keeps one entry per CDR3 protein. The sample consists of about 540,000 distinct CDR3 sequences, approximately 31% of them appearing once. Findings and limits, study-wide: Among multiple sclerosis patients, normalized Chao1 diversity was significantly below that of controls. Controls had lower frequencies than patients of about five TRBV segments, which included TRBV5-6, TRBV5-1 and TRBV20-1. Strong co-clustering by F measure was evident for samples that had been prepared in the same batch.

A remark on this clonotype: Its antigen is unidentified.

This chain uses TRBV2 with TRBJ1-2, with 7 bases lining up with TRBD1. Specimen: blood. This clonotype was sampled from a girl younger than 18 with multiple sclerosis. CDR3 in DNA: TGTGCCAAGACGACAGGGCCCTATGGCTACACCTTC. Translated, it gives CAKTTGPYGYTF.